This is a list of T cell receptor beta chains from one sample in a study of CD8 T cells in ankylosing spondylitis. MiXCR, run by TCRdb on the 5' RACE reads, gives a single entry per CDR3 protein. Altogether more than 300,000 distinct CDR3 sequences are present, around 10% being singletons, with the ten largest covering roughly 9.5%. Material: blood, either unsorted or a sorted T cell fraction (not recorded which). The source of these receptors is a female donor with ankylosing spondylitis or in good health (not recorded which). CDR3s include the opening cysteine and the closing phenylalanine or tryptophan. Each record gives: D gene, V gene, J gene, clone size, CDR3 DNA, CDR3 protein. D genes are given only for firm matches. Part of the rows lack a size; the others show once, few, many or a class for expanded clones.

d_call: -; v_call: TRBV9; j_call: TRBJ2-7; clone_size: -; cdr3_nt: TGTGCCAGCAGCGGGATTTCAGGGGAGCAGTACTTC; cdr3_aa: CASSGISGEQYF
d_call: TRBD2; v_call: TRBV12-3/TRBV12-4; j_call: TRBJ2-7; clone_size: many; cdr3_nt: TGTGCCAGCAGTTTCACCGGGACTACTGTCAGGGAGCAGTACTTC; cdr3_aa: CASSFTGTTVREQYF
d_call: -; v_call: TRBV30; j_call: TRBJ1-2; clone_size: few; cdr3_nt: TGTGCCTGGATAGAGGGGATGAACTATGGCTACACCTTC; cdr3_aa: CAWIEGMNYGYTF
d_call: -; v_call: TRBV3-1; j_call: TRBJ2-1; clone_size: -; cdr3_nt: TGTGCCGGCAGCCAAGGAGGGGATGAGCAGTTCTTC; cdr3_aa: CAGSQGGDEQFF
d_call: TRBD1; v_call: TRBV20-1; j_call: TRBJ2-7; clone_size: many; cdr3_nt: TGCAGTGCTAGAGATGACAGGGGCACCTACGAGCAGTACTTC; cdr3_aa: CSARDDRGTYEQYF
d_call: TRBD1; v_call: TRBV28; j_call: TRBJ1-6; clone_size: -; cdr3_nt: TGTGGGACAGGGTCGTCCTATAATTCACCCCTCCACTTT; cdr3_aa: CGTGSSYNSPLHF
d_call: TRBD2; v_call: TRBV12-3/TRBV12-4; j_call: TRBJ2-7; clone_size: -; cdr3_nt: TGTGCCAGCTCAAGAAATCGAGCGGGAGACTTCCTCATCTACGAGCAGTACTTC; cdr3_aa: CASSRNRAGDFLIYEQYF
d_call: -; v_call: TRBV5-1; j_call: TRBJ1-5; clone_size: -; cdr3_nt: TGCGCCAGCAGCCCCATGCCAGGCGAGAATCAGCCCCAGCATTTT; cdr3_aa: CASSPMPGENQPQHF
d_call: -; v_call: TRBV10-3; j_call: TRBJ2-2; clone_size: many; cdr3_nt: TGTGCCATCAGCCCAACGGGAGGGGAGCTGTTTTTT; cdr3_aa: CAISPTGGELFF
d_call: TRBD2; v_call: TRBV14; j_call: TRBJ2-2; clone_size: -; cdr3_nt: TGTGCCAGCAGCCGCAGACTAGCGGGAGCCGGGGAGCTGTTTTTT; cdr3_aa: CASSRRLAGAGELFF
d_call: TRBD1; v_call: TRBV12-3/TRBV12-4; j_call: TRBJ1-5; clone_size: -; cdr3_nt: TGTGCCAGCACCCTGGACAGGGGTAGCAATCAGCCCCAGCATTTT; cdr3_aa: CASTLDRGSNQPQHF
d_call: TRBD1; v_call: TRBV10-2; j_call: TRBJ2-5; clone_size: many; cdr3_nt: TGCGCCAGCAGTGAGGGACAGGATCGAGAGACCCAGTACTTC; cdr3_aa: CASSEGQDRETQYF
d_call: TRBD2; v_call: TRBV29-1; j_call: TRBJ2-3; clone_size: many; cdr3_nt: TGCAGCGTTGTGGGACTAGCGTCAGATACGCAGTATTTT; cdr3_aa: CSVVGLASDTQYF
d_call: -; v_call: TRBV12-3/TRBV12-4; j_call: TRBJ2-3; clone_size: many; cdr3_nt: TGTGCCAGCAGTTTATCAGATACGCAGTATTTT; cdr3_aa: CASSLSDTQYF
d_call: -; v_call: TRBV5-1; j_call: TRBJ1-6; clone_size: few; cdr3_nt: TGCGCCAGCAGCCCGGGCCCCAGGGGCAGTAATTCACCCCTCCACTTT; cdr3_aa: CASSPGPRGSNSPLHF
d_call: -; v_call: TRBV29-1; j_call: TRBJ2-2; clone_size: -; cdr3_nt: TGCAGCGTTGATTCTGGCGGGGAGCTGTTTTTT; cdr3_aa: CSVDSGGELFF
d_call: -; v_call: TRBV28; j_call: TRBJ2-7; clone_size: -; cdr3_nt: TGTGCCAGCAGTTCCCCCGGCAGGGACTACGAGCAGTACTTC; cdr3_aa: CASSSPGRDYEQYF
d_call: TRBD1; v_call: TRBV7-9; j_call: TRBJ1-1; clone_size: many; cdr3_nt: TGTGCCAGCAGCTTATTGGGACAGGGGGCGGCCACTGAAGCTTTCTTT; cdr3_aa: CASSLLGQGAATEAFF
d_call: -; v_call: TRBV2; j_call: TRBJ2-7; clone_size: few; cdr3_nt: TGTGCCAGCAGTGGGGTCACCGGGACGCCCTACGAGCAGTACTTC; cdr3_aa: CASSGVTGTPYEQYF
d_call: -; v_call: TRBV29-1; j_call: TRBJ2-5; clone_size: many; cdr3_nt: TGCAGCGTTGAAGTTTGGGAGACCCAGTACTTC; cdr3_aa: CSVEVWETQYF
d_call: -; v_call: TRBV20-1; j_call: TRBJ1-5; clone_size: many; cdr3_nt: TGCAGTGCTAGACGCCAGGGACCTCAACCCCAGCATTTT; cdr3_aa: CSARRQGPQPQHF
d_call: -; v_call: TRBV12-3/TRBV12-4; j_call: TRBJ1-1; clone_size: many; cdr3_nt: TGTGCCAGCAGTTTCGCGGAACCTGAAGCTTTCTTT; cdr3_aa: CASSFAEPEAFF
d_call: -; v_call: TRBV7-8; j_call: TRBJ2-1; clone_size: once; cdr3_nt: TGTGCCAGCAGCCCCAGATTTGGGGGGAAAGATGAGCAGTTCTTC; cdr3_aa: CASSPRFGGKDEQFF
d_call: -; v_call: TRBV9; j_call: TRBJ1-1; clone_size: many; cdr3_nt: TGTGCCAGCAGCGTAGCAGCGAACACTGAAGCTTTCTTT; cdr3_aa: CASSVAANTEAFF
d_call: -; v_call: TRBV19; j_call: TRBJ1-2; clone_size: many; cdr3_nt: TGTGCCAGTAGTATCTCCCAGGGACTCAGCTATGGCTACACCTTC; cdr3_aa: CASSISQGLSYGYTF
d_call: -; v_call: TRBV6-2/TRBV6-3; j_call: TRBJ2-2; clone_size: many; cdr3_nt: TGTGCCAGCAGCTGGGTTAACACCGGGGAGCTGTTTTTT; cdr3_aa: CASSWVNTGELFF
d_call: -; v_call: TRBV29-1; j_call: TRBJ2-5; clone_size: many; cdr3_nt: TGCAGCGTCCCCCGACACGGCCGTGGGGAGACCCAGTACTTC; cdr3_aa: CSVPRHGRGETQYF
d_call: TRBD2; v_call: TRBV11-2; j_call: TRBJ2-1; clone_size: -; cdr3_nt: TGTGCCAGCAGCTTAGATGTCACTAGCGGGAGACCCTCCGACAATGAGCAGTTCTTC; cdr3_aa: CASSLDVTSGRPSDNEQFF
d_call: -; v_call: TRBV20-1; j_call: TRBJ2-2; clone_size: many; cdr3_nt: TGCAGTGCTAGAGATTATTCGGGCAGCTACACCGGGGAGCTGTTTTTT; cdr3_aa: CSARDYSGSYTGELFF
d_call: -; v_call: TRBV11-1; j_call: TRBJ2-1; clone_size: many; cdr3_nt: TGTGCCAGCAGCTTAGAGCCAGCGTTGGGGTTTAGCGACAATGAGCAGTTCTTC; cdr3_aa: CASSLEPALGFSDNEQFF
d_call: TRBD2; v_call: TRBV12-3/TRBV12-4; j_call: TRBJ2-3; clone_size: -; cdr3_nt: TGTGCCAGCAGCGTCCCGGGACTAGCGGGACGGGATGTACGCACAGATACGCAGTATTTT; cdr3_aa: CASSVPGLAGRDVRTDTQYF
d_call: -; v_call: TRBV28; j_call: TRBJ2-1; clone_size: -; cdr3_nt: TGTGCCAGCAGAACCGCGGTGGGGCTAGGCCCCTACAATGAGCAGTTCTTC; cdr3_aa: CASRTAVGLGPYNEQFF
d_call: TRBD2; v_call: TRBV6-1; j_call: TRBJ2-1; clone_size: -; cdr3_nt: TGTGCCAGCAGACCGGAAGGGACTAGCGGAAACAATGAGCAGTTCTTC; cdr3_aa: CASRPEGTSGNNEQFF
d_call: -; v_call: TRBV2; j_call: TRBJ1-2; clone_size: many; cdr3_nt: TGTGCCAGCAGTGAAAGCAACTATGGCTACACCTTC; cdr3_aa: CASSESNYGYTF
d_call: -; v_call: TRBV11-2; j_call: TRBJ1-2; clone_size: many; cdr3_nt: TGTGCCAGCAGCCGCTTGGCTTATGGCTACACCTTC; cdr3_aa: CASSRLAYGYTF
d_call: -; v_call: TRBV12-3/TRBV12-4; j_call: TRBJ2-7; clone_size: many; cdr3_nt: TGTGCCAGCAGTCTGGACAGACCCTCCTACGAGCAGTACTTC; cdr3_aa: CASSLDRPSYEQYF
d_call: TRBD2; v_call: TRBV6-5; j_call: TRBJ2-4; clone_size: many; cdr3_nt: TGTGCCAGCAGTTACTCTAGCGGGGGTCCAAACATTCAGTACTTC; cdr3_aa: CASSYSSGGPNIQYF
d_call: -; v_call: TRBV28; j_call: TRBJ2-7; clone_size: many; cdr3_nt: TGTGCCAGCTCCGGGTTATTGGAGTACTTC; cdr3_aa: CASSGLLEYF
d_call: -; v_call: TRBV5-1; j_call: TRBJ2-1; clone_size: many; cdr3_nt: TGCGCCAGCAGTCCCTCCGGGACGGTCAGTGAGCAGTTCTTC; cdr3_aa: CASSPSGTVSEQFF
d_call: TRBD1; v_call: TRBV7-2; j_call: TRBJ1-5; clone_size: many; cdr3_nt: TGTGCCAGCAGCTTAAGACAGGGGGCAGGTCAGCCCCAGCATTTT; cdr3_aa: CASSLRQGAGQPQHF
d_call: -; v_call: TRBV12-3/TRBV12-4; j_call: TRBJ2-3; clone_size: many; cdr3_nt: TGTGCCAGCAGTCCGCGGACCGGAGATACGCAGTATTTT; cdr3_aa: CASSPRTGDTQYF